A selection of T cell receptor beta chains follows, all from one sample in a study of blood T cell repertoires in COVID-19. Assay: immunoSEQ multiplex PCR; the TCRdb copy retains only in-frame clones and omits some. The top ten clones hold roughly 61% of a sample with tens of thousands of clones, about 70% of them seen once. Specimen: peripheral blood. These receptors all come from an elderly man with acute or convalescent COVID-19. Both conserved end residues are part of each CDR3. A D gene is named only where the DNA matches it firmly. Size tells how often a clone was seen (once, few, many) or the class of an expanded clone, and some rows leave it out.

V gene: TRBV7-2; clone size: -; J gene: TRBJ2-3; D gene: -; CDR3 DNA: TGTGCCAGCAGCCTCCGGACAACCACAGATACGCAGTATTTT; CDR3 protein: CASSLRTTTDTQYF
V gene: TRBV27; clone size: -; J gene: TRBJ1-1; D gene: -; CDR3 DNA: TGTGCCAGCAGTCCGCGTATGAACACTGAAGCTTTCTTT; CDR3 protein: CASSPRMNTEAFF
V gene: TRBV9; clone size: -; J gene: TRBJ2-7; D gene: -; CDR3 DNA: TGTGCCAGCAGCGTAGATCTGTCGGCAGGATACGAGCAGTACTTC; CDR3 protein: CASSVDLSAGYEQYF
V gene: TRBV28; clone size: -; J gene: TRBJ2-1; D gene: TRBD2; CDR3 DNA: TGTGCCAGCAGTTCCCCAGGGACTAGCGGGAGGTATAAGCAGTTCTTC; CDR3 protein: CASSSPGTSGRYKQFF
V gene: TRBV2; clone size: many; J gene: TRBJ2-3; D gene: TRBD2; CDR3 DNA: TGTGCCAGCACCCCGGGACTAGCGGGAGACGGGGATACGCAGTATTTT; CDR3 protein: CASTPGLAGDGDTQYF
V gene: TRBV10-3; clone size: -; J gene: TRBJ1-1; D gene: -; CDR3 DNA: TGTGCCATCAGTGGGGCCATGGGCACTGAAGCTTTCTTT; CDR3 protein: CAISGAMGTEAFF
V gene: TRBV28; clone size: many; J gene: TRBJ2-7; D gene: TRBD1; CDR3 DNA: TGTGCCAGCAGCCTAATCGGGACAGCCTCCTACGAGCAGTACTTC; CDR3 protein: CASSLIGTASYEQYF
V gene: TRBV9; clone size: -; J gene: TRBJ1-1; D gene: -; CDR3 DNA: TGTGCCAGCAGCGTAGCCGCGGTTAACACTGAAGCTTTCTTT; CDR3 protein: CASSVAAVNTEAFF
V gene: TRBV28; clone size: -; J gene: TRBJ2-7; D gene: -; CDR3 DNA: TGTGCCAGCAGTTTAATGGCACCCCGACTGGACTTC; CDR3 protein: CASSLMAPRLDF
V gene: TRBV29-1; clone size: -; J gene: TRBJ2-3; D gene: -; CDR3 DNA: TGCAGCGTTGGCGAGACAGATACGCAGTATTTT; CDR3 protein: CSVGETDTQYF
V gene: TRBV4-3; clone size: once; J gene: TRBJ2-5; D gene: TRBD2; CDR3 DNA: TGCGCCAGCAGCCAAGATTGGGGGGCGGGAGGTAATCCATTAAAAGAGACCCAGTACTTC; CDR3 protein: CASSQDWGAGGNPLKETQYF
V gene: TRBV2; clone size: -; J gene: TRBJ2-7; D gene: TRBD1; CDR3 DNA: TGTGCCAGCAGTGGCGGGGGACAGGGGAACTACGAGCAGTACTTC; CDR3 protein: CASSGGGQGNYEQYF
V gene: TRBV19; clone size: -; J gene: TRBJ2-3; D gene: -; CDR3 DNA: TGTGCCAGTAGTATTAGGGGGCGCGGGAGGACAGATACGCAGTATTTT; CDR3 protein: CASSIRGRGRTDTQYF
V gene: TRBV2; clone size: -; J gene: TRBJ2-7; D gene: -; CDR3 DNA: TGTGCCAGCAGTGAAAATCGGGGGGCGGGGCAGCAGTACTTC; CDR3 protein: CASSENRGAGQQYF
V gene: TRBV5-6; clone size: -; J gene: TRBJ1-2; D gene: -; CDR3 DNA: TGTGCCAGCAGCCCCTTTCCTTCTCACTACTATGGCTACACCTTC; CDR3 protein: CASSPFPSHYYGYTF
V gene: TRBV7-2; clone size: few; J gene: TRBJ2-7; D gene: TRBD2; CDR3 DNA: TGTGCCAGCAGCTTACAGACTAGCGGGCTAGGCGAGCAGTACTTC; CDR3 protein: CASSLQTSGLGEQYF
V gene: TRBV29-1; clone size: few; J gene: TRBJ1-4; D gene: TRBD1; CDR3 DNA: TGCAGCGTTTTTAACAGGGGCCCTAATGAAAAACTGTTTTTT; CDR3 protein: CSVFNRGPNEKLFF
V gene: TRBV7-2; clone size: once; J gene: TRBJ1-6; D gene: TRBD1; CDR3 DNA: TGTGCCAGCAGCCTACTGGGACAGGTTTCCTATAATTCACCCCTCCACTTT; CDR3 protein: CASSLLGQVSYNSPLHF
V gene: TRBV21-1; clone size: -; J gene: TRBJ1-5; D gene: -; CDR3 DNA: TGTGCCAGCAGCAAAAAGTGGGACAGGCGTGATCCTAGGGGCAATCAGCCCCAGCATTTT; CDR3 protein: CASSKKWDRRDPRGNQPQHF
V gene: TRBV24-1; clone size: -; J gene: TRBJ2-2; D gene: TRBD1; CDR3 DNA: TGTGCCACCAGTGATCCGGGGACAGGGGGAAACACCGGGGAGCTGTTTTTT; CDR3 protein: CATSDPGTGGNTGELFF
V gene: TRBV19; clone size: -; J gene: TRBJ1-5; D gene: -; CDR3 DNA: TGTGCCAGTAGTGCCCAGGGAGGTTATAGCAATCAGCCCCAGCATTTT; CDR3 protein: CASSAQGGYSNQPQHF
V gene: TRBV7-9; clone size: -; J gene: TRBJ1-2; D gene: -; CDR3 DNA: TGTGCCAGCAGCCCTAGGGGGGGTAACTATGGCTACACCTTC; CDR3 protein: CASSPRGGNYGYTF
V gene: TRBV9; clone size: -; J gene: TRBJ2-1; D gene: TRBD2; CDR3 DNA: TGTGCCAGCAGCGTGACTAGCGGCTCCTACAATGAGCAGTTCTTC; CDR3 protein: CASSVTSGSYNEQFF
V gene: TRBV19; clone size: -; J gene: TRBJ2-2; D gene: TRBD1; CDR3 DNA: TGTGCCAGTAGTATAGTTCGGACAGGACCGAACACCGGGGAGCTGTTTTTT; CDR3 protein: CASSIVRTGPNTGELFF
V gene: TRBV25-1; clone size: few; J gene: TRBJ2-7; D gene: TRBD1; CDR3 DNA: TGTGCCAGCAGTGAATCGGGGACAGGGGCCCACGAGCAGTACTTC; CDR3 protein: CASSESGTGAHEQYF
V gene: TRBV7-3; clone size: -; J gene: TRBJ2-1; D gene: TRBD1; CDR3 DNA: TGTGCCAGCAGCTTCCTCCCAGGGGGACAGGGCGAGAACAATGAGCAGTTCTTC; CDR3 protein: CASSFLPGGQGENNEQFF
V gene: TRBV12-5; clone size: few; J gene: TRBJ1-5; D gene: -; CDR3 DNA: TGTGCTAGTGGGCCAGGGGCTTTCAATCAGCCCCAGCATTTT; CDR3 protein: CASGPGAFNQPQHF
V gene: TRBV12-3/TRBV12-4; clone size: -; J gene: TRBJ2-7; D gene: TRBD1; CDR3 DNA: TGTGCCAGCAGGGGGACAGGGGGCAACGAGCAGTACTTC; CDR3 protein: CASRGTGGNEQYF
V gene: TRBV5-6; clone size: -; J gene: TRBJ2-7; D gene: -; CDR3 DNA: TGTGCCAGCAGCTTTCGCAGGGCCTACTCCTACGAGCAGTACTTC; CDR3 protein: CASSFRRAYSYEQYF
V gene: TRBV7-8; clone size: -; J gene: TRBJ2-3; D gene: -; CDR3 DNA: TGTGCCAGCAGTTCCTCGGGGTCAGATACGCAGTATTTT; CDR3 protein: CASSSSGSDTQYF
V gene: TRBV5-6; clone size: -; J gene: TRBJ1-5; D gene: -; CDR3 DNA: TGTGCCAGCAGCCTAGGTTTGGCCCCTCAGCCCCAGCATTTT; CDR3 protein: CASSLGLAPQPQHF
V gene: TRBV19; clone size: -; J gene: TRBJ1-5; D gene: -; CDR3 DNA: TGTGCCAGTAGGCGAAGCGCAGGGAATATCAATCAGCCCCAGCATTTT; CDR3 protein: CASRRSAGNINQPQHF
V gene: TRBV28; clone size: -; J gene: TRBJ1-5; D gene: TRBD1; CDR3 DNA: TGTGCCAGCAACGACAGGGGTCGGAATCAGCCCCAGCATTTT; CDR3 protein: CASNDRGRNQPQHF
V gene: TRBV27; clone size: -; J gene: TRBJ1-1; D gene: -; CDR3 DNA: TGTGCCAGCAGCCTGACAGGTACGAACACTGAAGCTTTCTTT; CDR3 protein: CASSLTGTNTEAFF
V gene: TRBV20-1; clone size: -; J gene: TRBJ2-7; D gene: -; CDR3 DNA: TGCAGTGCTAGTGGTTTACGGGGGGCTGAGGACGAGCAGTACTTC; CDR3 protein: CSASGLRGAEDEQYF
V gene: TRBV11-2; clone size: -; J gene: TRBJ2-7; D gene: -; CDR3 DNA: TGTGCCAGCAGCTTAAATAGGGCGGGCGAGCAGTACTTC; CDR3 protein: CASSLNRAGEQYF
V gene: TRBV4-2; clone size: -; J gene: TRBJ2-1; D gene: TRBD2; CDR3 DNA: TGTGCCAGCAGCCCCGGACTAGCGGGAGGTTCCTACAATGAGCAGTTCTTC; CDR3 protein: CASSPGLAGGSYNEQFF
V gene: TRBV11-2; clone size: -; J gene: TRBJ2-2; D gene: -; CDR3 DNA: TGTGCCAGCAGCCCCCCTAGCGTTGGGACGTCCGGGGAGCTGTTTTTT; CDR3 protein: CASSPPSVGTSGELFF
V gene: TRBV6-5; clone size: -; J gene: TRBJ1-6; D gene: TRBD1; CDR3 DNA: TGTGCCAGCAGGGGACAGCCAAACTATAATTCACCCCTCCACTTT; CDR3 protein: CASRGQPNYNSPLHF
V gene: TRBV9; clone size: few; J gene: TRBJ2-3; D gene: -; CDR3 DNA: TGTGCCAGCAGCGCCGAGGGCACAGATACGCAGTATTTT; CDR3 protein: CASSAEGTDTQYF
V gene: TRBV18; clone size: -; J gene: TRBJ2-3; D gene: -; CDR3 DNA: TGTGCCAGCTCACAGGGGGTAGTGGCAGATACGCAGTATTTT; CDR3 protein: CASSQGVVADTQYF
V gene: TRBV28; clone size: -; J gene: TRBJ2-7; D gene: TRBD2; CDR3 DNA: TGTGCGATAACTAGCGGGATCGACGAGCAGTACTTC; CDR3 protein: CAITSGIDEQYF
V gene: TRBV28; clone size: -; J gene: TRBJ2-6; D gene: TRBD2; CDR3 DNA: TGTGCCAGCAGTTTTATTGGGGTTAGAACTAGCGGGACCTCTGGGGCCAACGTCCTGACTTTC; CDR3 protein: CASSFIGVRTSGTSGANVLTF
V gene: TRBV24-1; clone size: -; J gene: TRBJ2-3; D gene: -; CDR3 DNA: TGTGCCACCAGTGATTTGCAGTCCAGCGGGACAGATACGCAGTATTTT; CDR3 protein: CATSDLQSSGTDTQYF
V gene: TRBV19; clone size: -; J gene: TRBJ1-5; D gene: -; CDR3 DNA: TGTGCCAGTAACACAGGGTATCAGCCCCAGCATTTT; CDR3 protein: CASNTGYQPQHF
V gene: TRBV6-5; clone size: -; J gene: TRBJ2-7; D gene: TRBD2; CDR3 DNA: TGTGCCAGCACCCGAGGGGCTAGCGGGAGCTACGAGCAGTACTTC; CDR3 protein: CASTRGASGSYEQYF
V gene: TRBV15; clone size: -; J gene: TRBJ2-7; D gene: -; CDR3 DNA: TGTGCCACCAGCAGAGATCCCCAGGGCTACGAGCAGTACTTC; CDR3 protein: CATSRDPQGYEQYF
V gene: TRBV6-6; clone size: -; J gene: TRBJ1-2; D gene: -; CDR3 DNA: TGTGCCAGCAGTAGAACAGAGTCATATGGCTACACCTTC; CDR3 protein: CASSRTESYGYTF
V gene: TRBV7-8; clone size: -; J gene: TRBJ1-1; D gene: -; CDR3 DNA: TGTGCCAGCAGTCAGGCCATGAACACTGAAGCTTTCTTT; CDR3 protein: CASSQAMNTEAFF
V gene: TRBV28; clone size: -; J gene: TRBJ2-1; D gene: TRBD2; CDR3 DNA: TGTGCCAGCAGTCCCCTTTTTGGGAGGGCCGGTGAGCAGTTCTTC; CDR3 protein: CASSPLFGRAGEQFF
V gene: TRBV27; clone size: -; J gene: TRBJ2-7; D gene: TRBD2; CDR3 DNA: TGTGCCAGCAGTTTGTCACTAGCGGGAGCCTCCTACGAGCAGTACTTC; CDR3 protein: CASSLSLAGASYEQYF
V gene: TRBV7-3; clone size: -; J gene: TRBJ2-5; D gene: TRBD2; CDR3 DNA: TGTGCCAGCAGCCGGACTAGCGGGTACCAAGAGACCCAGTACTTC; CDR3 protein: CASSRTSGYQETQYF